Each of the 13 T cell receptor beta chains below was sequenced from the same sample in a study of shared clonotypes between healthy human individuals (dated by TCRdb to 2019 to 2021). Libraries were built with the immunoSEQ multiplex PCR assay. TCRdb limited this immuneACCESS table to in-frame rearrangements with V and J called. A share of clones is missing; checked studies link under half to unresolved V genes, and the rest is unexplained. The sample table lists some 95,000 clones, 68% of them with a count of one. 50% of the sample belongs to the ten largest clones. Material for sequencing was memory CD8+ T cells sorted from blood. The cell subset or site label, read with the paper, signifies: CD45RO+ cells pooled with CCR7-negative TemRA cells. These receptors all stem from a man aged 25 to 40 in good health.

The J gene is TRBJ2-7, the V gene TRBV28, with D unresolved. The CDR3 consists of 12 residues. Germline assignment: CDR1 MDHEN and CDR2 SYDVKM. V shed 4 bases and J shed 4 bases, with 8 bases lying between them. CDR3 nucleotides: TGTGCCAGCAGTTCCCCTGAGTACGAGCAGTACTTC. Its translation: CASSSPEYEQYF.

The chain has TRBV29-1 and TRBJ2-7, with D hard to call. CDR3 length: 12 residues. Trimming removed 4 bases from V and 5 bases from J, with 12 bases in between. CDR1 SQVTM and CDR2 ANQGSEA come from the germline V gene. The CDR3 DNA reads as TGCAGCGTTGGACCTATAGCCAACGAGCAGTACTTC. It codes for CSVGPIANEQYF.

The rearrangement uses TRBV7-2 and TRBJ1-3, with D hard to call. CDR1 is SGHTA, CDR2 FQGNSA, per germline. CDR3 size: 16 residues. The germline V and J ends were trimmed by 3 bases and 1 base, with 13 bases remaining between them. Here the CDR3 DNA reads TGTGCCAGCAGCTTTTACTCGGATCGTTCTGGAAACACCATATATTTT. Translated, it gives CASSFYSDRSGNTIYF. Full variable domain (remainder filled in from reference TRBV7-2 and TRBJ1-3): GAGVSQSPSNKVTEKGKDVELRCDPISGHTALYWYRQSLGQGLEFLIYFQGNSAPDKSGLPSDRFSAERTGGSVSTLTIQRTQQEDSAVYLCASSFYSDRSGNTIYFGEGSWLTVV.

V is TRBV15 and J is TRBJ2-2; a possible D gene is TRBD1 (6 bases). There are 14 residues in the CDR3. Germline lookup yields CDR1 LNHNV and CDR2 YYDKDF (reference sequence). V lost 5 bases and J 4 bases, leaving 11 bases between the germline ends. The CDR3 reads CATSAGAGTGELFF. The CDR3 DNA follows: TGTGCCACCAGCGCAGGGGCGGGCACCGGGGAGCTGTTTTTT.

CDR3: CASTSGSNEQYF. For the CDR3, the DNA is TGTGCCAGTACTAGCGGGAGCAACGAGCAGTACTTC. This chain uses TRBV19 with TRBJ2-7; 10 nucleotides line up with TRBD2. The CDR3 is 12 residues long. Germline values: CDR1 LNHDA, CDR2 SQIVND (reference sequence). J was trimmed by 5 bases and V by 7 bases; bases with no gene match: 2.

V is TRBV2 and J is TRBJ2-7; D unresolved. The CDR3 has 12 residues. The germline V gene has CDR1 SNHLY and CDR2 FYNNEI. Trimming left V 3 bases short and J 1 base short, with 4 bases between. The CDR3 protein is CASSEGSYEQYF. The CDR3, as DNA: TGTGCCAGCAGTGAGGGTTCCTACGAGCAGTACTTC.

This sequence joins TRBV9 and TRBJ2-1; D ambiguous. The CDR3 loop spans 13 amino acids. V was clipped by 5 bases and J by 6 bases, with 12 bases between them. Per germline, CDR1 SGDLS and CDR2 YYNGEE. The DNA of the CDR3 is TGTGCCAGCAGTTTACTATCGGGCAATGAGCAGTTCTTC. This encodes CASSLLSGNEQFF.

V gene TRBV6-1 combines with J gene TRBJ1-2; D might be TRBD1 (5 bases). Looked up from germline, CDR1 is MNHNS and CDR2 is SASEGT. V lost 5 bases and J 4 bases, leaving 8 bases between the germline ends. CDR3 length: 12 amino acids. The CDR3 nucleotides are TGTGCCAGCAGTCGGGGGGTCTATGGCTACACCTTC. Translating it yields CASSRGVYGYTF.

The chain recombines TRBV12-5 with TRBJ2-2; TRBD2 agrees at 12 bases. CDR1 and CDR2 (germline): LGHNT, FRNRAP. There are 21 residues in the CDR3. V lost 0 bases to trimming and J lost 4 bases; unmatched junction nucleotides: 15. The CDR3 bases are TGTGCTAGTGGTTTGGTACCGTCCGGCCTAGCGGGAGGGCGGGGCACCGGGGAGCTGTTTTTT. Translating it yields CASGLVPSGLAGGRGTGELFF.

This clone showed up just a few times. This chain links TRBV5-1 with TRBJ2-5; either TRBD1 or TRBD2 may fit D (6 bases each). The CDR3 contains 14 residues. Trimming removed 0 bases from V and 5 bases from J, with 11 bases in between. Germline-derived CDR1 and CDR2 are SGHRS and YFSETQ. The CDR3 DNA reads TGCGCCAGCAGCTTGGTCGGGGGCGGGGAGACCCAGTACTTC. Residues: CASSLVGGGETQYF.

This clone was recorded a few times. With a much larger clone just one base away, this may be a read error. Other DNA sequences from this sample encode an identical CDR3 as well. Written as DNA, the CDR3 is TGTGCCAGCAGTTACTCGGGCGGGGTGAGCTCCTACGAGCAGTACTTC. This translates into CASSYSGGVSSYEQYF. This rearrangement joins TRBV6-5 to TRBJ2-7; weak D call: TRBD2 (6 bases). Trimming left V 0 bases short and J 0 bases short, with 12 bases between. The CDR3 runs to 16 residues. Germline V gives CDR1 MNHEY, CDR2 SVGAGI.

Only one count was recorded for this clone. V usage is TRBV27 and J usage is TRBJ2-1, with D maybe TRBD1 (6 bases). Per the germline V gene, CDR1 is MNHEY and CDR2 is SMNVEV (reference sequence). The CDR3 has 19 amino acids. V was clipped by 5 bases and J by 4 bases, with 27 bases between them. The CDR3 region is CASSRPGVAFSGPYNEQFF. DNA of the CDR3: TGTGCCAGCAGTCGACCAGGGGTGGCCTTCTCCGGGCCTTACAATGAGCAGTTCTTC.

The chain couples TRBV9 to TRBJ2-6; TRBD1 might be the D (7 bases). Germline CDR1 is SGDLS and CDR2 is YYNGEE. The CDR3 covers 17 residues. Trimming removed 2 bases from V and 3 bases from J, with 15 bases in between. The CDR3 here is CASSVLDRRVGANVLTF. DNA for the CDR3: TGTGCCAGCAGCGTCCTGGACAGGAGGGTTGGGGCCAACGTCCTGACTTTC.